This T cell receptor beta chain was documented in a study of blood T cells in healthy people across ages. In regard to this clonotype: Its antigen is as yet unknown.

Combining a sample-barcoded 5' primer with a J-beta primer mix, a second PCR ran for about 7 to 12 cycles. Each cDNA was tagged by a template-switch adaptor containing 12 random nucleotides. TCRdb processed the 5' RACE reads anew with MiXCR; each CDR3 protein has one entry. Of about 1.4 million distinct CDR3 sequences listed, around 59% are singletons. Study results and limitations: Researchers deemed the diversity estimates from one million T cells underestimates.

Per the germline V gene, CDR1 is MNHEY and CDR2 is SMNVEV (reference sequence). This CDR3 has 11 amino acids. The V and J ends lost 8 bases and 9 bases respectively, with 11 bases between them. Researchers collected approximately 9.5 milliliters of peripheral blood from every single donor. The chain combines TRBV27 with TRBJ2-4, with no clear D. The sequence came from a young man in good health. Material for sequencing was blood. CDR3 protein: CASQGNGIQYF. The CDR3 region has the DNA TGTGCCAGCCAAGGGAACGGCATTCAGTACTTC.